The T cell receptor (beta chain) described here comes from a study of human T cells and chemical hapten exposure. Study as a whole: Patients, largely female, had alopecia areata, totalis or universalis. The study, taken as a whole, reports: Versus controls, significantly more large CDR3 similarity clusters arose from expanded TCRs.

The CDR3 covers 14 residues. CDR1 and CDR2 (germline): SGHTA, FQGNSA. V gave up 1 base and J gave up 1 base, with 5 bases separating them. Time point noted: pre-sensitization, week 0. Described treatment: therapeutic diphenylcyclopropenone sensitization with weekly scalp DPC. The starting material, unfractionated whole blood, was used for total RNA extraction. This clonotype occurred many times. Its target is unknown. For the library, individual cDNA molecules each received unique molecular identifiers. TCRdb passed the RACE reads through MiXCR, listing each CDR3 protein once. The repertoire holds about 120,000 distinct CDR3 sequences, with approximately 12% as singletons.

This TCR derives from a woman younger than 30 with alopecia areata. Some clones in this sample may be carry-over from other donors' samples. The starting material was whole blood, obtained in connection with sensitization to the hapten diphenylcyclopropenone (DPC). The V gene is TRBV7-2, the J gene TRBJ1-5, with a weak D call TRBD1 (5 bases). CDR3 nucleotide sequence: TGTGCCAGCAGCTTAGGACAGAGCAATCAGCCCCAGCATTTT. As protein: CASSLGQSNQPQHF.